This T cell receptor (beta chain) is from a study of CD8 T cells in Susac syndrome. Study-wide results and caveats: The study's TCR sequencing and HLA analysis drew on a certain number of individuals. That number was acknowledged as relatively small.

The CDR3 length is 15 residues. Trimming left V 5 bases short and J 4 bases short, with 15 bases between. CDR1 SGHTA and CDR2 FQGTGA come from the germline V gene. A remark on this clonotype: Its antigen is undetermined.

Reverse transcription of roughly 0.45 to 1 ug RNA was carried out with random hexamers. Across 54 Vbeta and 13 Jbeta, immunoSEQ multiplex PCR amplified TCR beta CDR3. MiXCR, run by TCRdb on the immunoSEQ multiplex PCR reads, gives a single entry per CDR3 protein. The sample has about 80,000 distinct CDR3 sequences, around 94% seen once. In blood CD8+ and CD4+ T cells, TCR beta underwent sequencing. FACS enriched CD8+ TEMRA cells, while bulk CD8+ and CD4+ were negatively isolated. This receptor was taken from a human donor in good health. Sequencing was carried out using CD8+ T cells from PBMCs. This chain links TRBV7-3 with TRBJ2-1, with D possibly matching TRBD2 (5 bases). The CDR3 here is CASSPSGEGYNEQFF. In DNA form, the CDR3 reads TGTGCCAGCAGCCCAAGCGGAGAGGGTTACAATGAGCAGTTCTTC.